The next 11 T cell receptor beta chains were all read from a single sample in a study of graft-versus-host responses after intestinal transplantation. Profiled with immunoSEQ multiplex PCR; TCRdb holds only in-frame clones, not every one. This sample carries roughly 92,000 clones, around 90% of them seen once, and the ten largest clones take more than 0.25%. Antigens of these TCRs are unknown. Sequences were derived from unstimulated CD4+ T cells sorted from spleen or lymph node cells, sampled before transplant. All receptors derive from a human donor who was the organ donor for an intestinal transplant.

CDR3 DNA: TGTGCCAGCAGCCAGACTCCAGGGGAGAATTTGGGCATTCAGTACTTC. This codes for CASSQTPGENLGIQYF. The chain combines TRBV14 with TRBJ2-4; possibly TRBD1 for D (6 bases). Germline V lookup: CDR1 SGHDN, CDR2 FVKESK. The CDR3 has 16 amino acids. V dropped 3 bases and J dropped 9 bases, with 21 bases sitting between them.

The chain has TRBV5-1 and TRBJ2-7; D unclear. The V end lost 0 bases, the J end lost 0 bases, and 7 bases lay between the germline ends. In germline, CDR1 is SGHRS, CDR2 YFSETQ. This CDR3 has 14 amino acids. The CDR3 here is CASSLGPSSYEQYF. CDR3 coding DNA: TGCGCCAGCAGCTTGGGGCCAAGCTCCTACGAGCAGTACTTC.

The chain joins TRBV18 to TRBJ2-1; 8 nucleotides line up with TRBD1. CDR3 length: 14 amino acids. Germline V gene data show CDR1 as KGHSH and CDR2 as LQKENI. Trimming at V came to 3 bases and at J to 4 bases, leaving 2 bases not matched to a gene. DNA for the CDR3: TGTGCCAGCTCACCCGGGACAGGTTACAATGAGCAGTTCTTC. Protein product: CASSPGTGYNEQFF.

V and J are TRBV19 and TRBJ2-1, with D tentatively TRBD1 (6 bases). V was pared by 6 bases and J by 7 bases, with 10 bases between. The CDR3 contains 12 residues. CDR1 is LNHDA, CDR2 SQIVND, per germline (reference sequence). CDR3: CASRTGLNEQFF. In DNA form, the CDR3 reads TGTGCCAGTAGAACAGGGTTGAATGAGCAGTTCTTC.

The chain is built from TRBV9 and TRBJ2-7; TRBD1 might be the D (5 bases). Germline values: CDR1 SGDLS, CDR2 YYNGEE. Trimming removed 0 bases at V and 7 bases at J, with 14 bases between. The CDR3 runs 14 residues. In nucleotides, the CDR3 is TGTGCCAGCAGCGTAGCTGGGGCAGGTACGGAGCAGTACTTC. Translation gives CASSVAGAGTEQYF.

This rearrangement joins TRBV7-8 to TRBJ2-3, with D maybe TRBD2 (5 bases). The germline V and J ends were trimmed by 2 bases and 0 bases, with 12 bases remaining between them. CDR1 SGHVS and CDR2 FQNEAQ come from the germline V gene. The CDR3 spans 16 residues. CDR3 nucleotide sequence: TGTGCCAGCAGCTTATTCGCGGGCGTAAGCACAGATACGCAGTATTTT. This encodes CASSLFAGVSTDTQYF.

The chain carries TRBV5-1 and TRBJ2-1, with a tentative D call TRBD2 (6 bases). Deletions cut 4 bases from V and 10 bases from J, with 21 bases between. This CDR3 region has 15 residues. The germline V gene has CDR1 SGHRS and CDR2 YFSETQ. The CDR3 here is CASSPGGVREGEQFF. In DNA form, the CDR3 reads TGCGCCAGCAGCCCGGGCGGGGTCCGGGAAGGGGAGCAGTTCTTC.

This chain uses TRBV19 with TRBJ2-2, with a weak D call TRBD1 (6 bases). The CDR3 extends over 14 amino acids. Trimming stripped 6 bases from V and 5 bases from J, with 13 bases between. Germline V gives CDR1 LNHDA, CDR2 SQIVND (reference sequence). The CDR3 DNA is TGTGCCAGTAGCGATAAGGGGGATACCGGGGAGCTGTTTTTT. Translating it yields CASSDKGDTGELFF.

The chain recombines TRBV15 with TRBJ2-3; TRBD2 matches at 7 bases. The length of the CDR3 is 16 residues. J was trimmed by 1 base and V by 2 bases; bases with no gene match: 6. The germline CDR1 and CDR2 sequences are LNHNV and YYDKDF (reference sequence). This CDR3 reads CATSRLGSGGTDTQYF. The CDR3, as DNA: TGTGCCACCAGCAGATTGGGGAGCGGGGGCACAGATACGCAGTATTTT.

The rearrangement uses TRBV4-1 and TRBJ1-6; D may be TRBD1 (5 bases). Deletions cut 4 bases from V and 10 bases from J, with 26 bases between. This CDR3 has 18 residues. Germline CDR1 MGHRA, CDR2 YSYEKL. CDR3 in amino acids: CASSLGVFQGGGRSPLHF. In DNA form, the CDR3 reads TGCGCCAGCAGCCTCGGGGTTTTTCAGGGCGGGGGAAGATCACCCCTCCACTTT.

V gene TRBV28 combines with J gene TRBJ2-3; TRBD2 agrees at 11 bases. Germline CDR1 MDHEN, CDR2 SYDVKM. After removal of 5 bases from V and 2 bases from J, the junction contained 9 bases not matched to a gene. CDR3 length: 17 residues. The CDR3 sequence is CASSLAGGASSTDTQYF. The CDR3 bases are TGTGCCAGCAGTCTAGCGGGAGGAGCCTCCTCCACAGATACGCAGTATTTT.